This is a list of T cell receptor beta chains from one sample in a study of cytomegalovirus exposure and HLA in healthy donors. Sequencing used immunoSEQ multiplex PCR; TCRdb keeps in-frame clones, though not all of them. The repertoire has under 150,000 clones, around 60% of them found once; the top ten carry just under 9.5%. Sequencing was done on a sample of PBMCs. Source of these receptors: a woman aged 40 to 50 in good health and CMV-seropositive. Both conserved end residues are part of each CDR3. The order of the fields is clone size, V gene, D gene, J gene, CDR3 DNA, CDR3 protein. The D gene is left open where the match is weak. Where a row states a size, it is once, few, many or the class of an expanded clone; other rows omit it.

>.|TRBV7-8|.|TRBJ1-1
TGTGCCAGCAGCTTAGCATCGGCACCTAGGGAAGCTTTCTTT
CASSLASAPREAFF
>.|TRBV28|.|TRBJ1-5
TGTGCCAGCAGTTCAGGCGGGGATAGCAATCAGCCCCAGCATTTT
CASSSGGDSNQPQHF
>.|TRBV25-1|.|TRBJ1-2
TGTGCCAGCAGTGTGGCAGGGGCCCCTTATGGCTACACCTTC
CASSVAGAPYGYTF
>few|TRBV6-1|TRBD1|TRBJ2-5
TGTGCCAGCAGGGTGACAGGGGCGTACCAAGAGACCCAGTACTTC
CASRVTGAYQETQYF
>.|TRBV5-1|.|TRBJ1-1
TGCGCCAGCACCAGCCTGAAGTTCCAGGGGAGTGAAGCTTTCTTT
CASTSLKFQGSEAFF
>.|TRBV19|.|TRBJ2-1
TGTGCCAGTCACTGGGGAGCATCCTACAATGAGCAGTTCTTC
CASHWGASYNEQFF
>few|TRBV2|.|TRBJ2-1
TGTGCCAGCAGTGATGGCATGGGGGGCAATGAGCAGTTCTTC
CASSDGMGGNEQFF
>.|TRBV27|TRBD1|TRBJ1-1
TGTGCCAGCAGTAAAGGGACAGAGAACACTGAAGCTTTCTTT
CASSKGTENTEAFF
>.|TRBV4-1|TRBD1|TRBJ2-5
TGCGCCAGCAGCCAACCGACAGGGGGCTTCGATCGGGAGACCCAGTACTTC
CASSQPTGGFDRETQYF
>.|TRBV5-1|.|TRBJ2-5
TGCGCCAGCAGCTTAGGTAGCGGAGGGGAGACCCAGTACTTC
CASSLGSGGETQYF
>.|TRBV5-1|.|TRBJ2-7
TGCGCCAGCAGCTTGATGGTTCGCGGGACCTACGAGCAGTACTTC
CASSLMVRGTYEQYF
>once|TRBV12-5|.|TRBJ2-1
TGTGCTAGTGGTCCCGCTAGGGGAGGGGGGGATGAGCAGTTCTTC
CASGPARGGGDEQFF
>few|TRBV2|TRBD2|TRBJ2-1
TGTGCCAGCGTTCCCGGGACTAGTTCTTCGGAAGAGCAGTTCTTC
CASVPGTSSSEEQFF
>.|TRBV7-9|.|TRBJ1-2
TGTGCCAGCAGCCCTGGCCTGGGCCAGAACTATGGCTACACCTTC
CASSPGLGQNYGYTF
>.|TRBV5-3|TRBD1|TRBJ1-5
TGTGCCAGAAGCCCTTTCTCCACCGCACAGGGGGCGGTCGAAAGCAATCAGCCCCAGCATTTT
CARSPFSTAQGAVESNQPQHF
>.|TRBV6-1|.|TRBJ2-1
TGTGCCAGCAGTCTGCGGACTTTTGAGCAGTTCTTC
CASSLRTFEQFF
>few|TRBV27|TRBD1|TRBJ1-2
TGTGCCAGCAGTTTGGACAGGAACTATGGCTACACCTTC
CASSLDRNYGYTF
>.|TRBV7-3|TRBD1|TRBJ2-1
TGTGCCAGCGGTGCGCAGGGGGACTACAATGAGCAGTTCTTC
CASGAQGDYNEQFF
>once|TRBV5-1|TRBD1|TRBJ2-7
TGCGCCAGCAGCCCTCTTACGGGACAGTCCTACGAGCAGTACTTC
CASSPLTGQSYEQYF
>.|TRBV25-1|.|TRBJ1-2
TGTGCCAGCAGTGAAGCCCAGGGGCGTGCCTATGGCTACACCTTC
CASSEAQGRAYGYTF
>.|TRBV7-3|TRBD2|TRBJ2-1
TGTGCCAGCAGCTATCTAGCGGGAGGGTTAGACAATGAGCAGTTCTTC
CASSYLAGGLDNEQFF
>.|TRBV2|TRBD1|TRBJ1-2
TGTGCCAGCAGTGAAACCCGGGACAGGCGGAACTATGGCTACACCTTC
CASSETRDRRNYGYTF
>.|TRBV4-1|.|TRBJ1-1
TGCGCCAGCAGCCAAGTACGGGTGAACACTGAAGCTTTCTTT
CASSQVRVNTEAFF
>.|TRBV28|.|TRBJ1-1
TGTGCCAGCAGTTTGACAGGAGCGAACACTGAAGCTTTCTTT
CASSLTGANTEAFF
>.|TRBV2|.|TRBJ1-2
TGTGCCAGCAGTGTCCGGGAGAACTATGGCTACACCTTC
CASSVRENYGYTF
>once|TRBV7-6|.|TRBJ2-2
TGTGCCAGCAGCTCAACCGGGAGGGAGCTGTTTTTT
CASSSTGRELFF
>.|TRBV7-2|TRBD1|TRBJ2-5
TGTGCCAGCAGCCCAAGGCGGACAGGGACGCCGGAGACCCAGTACTTC
CASSPRRTGTPETQYF
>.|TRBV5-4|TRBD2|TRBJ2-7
TGTGCCAGCAGCTTACTAGCGGGAACCTACGAGCAGTACTTC
CASSLLAGTYEQYF
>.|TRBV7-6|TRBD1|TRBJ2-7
TGTGCCAGCAGCACCACACCGGGACAGGGTGTATCCGAGCAGTACTTC
CASSTTPGQGVSEQYF
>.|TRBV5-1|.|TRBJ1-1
TGCGCCAGCAGCGATACATACGGGAGGCAAAGTACTGAAGCTTTCTTT
CASSDTYGRQSTEAFF
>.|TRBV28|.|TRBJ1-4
TGTGCCAGCAGTTTTACTGGTGAAAAACTGTTTTTT
CASSFTGEKLFF
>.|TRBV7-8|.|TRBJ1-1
TGTGCCAGCAGCTTTACGGGACAGAACACTGAAGCTTTCTTT
CASSFTGQNTEAFF
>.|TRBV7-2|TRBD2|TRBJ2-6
TGTGCCAGCAGCTTGGCTAGCGGGCACTCTGGGGCCAACGTCCTGACTTTC
CASSLASGHSGANVLTF
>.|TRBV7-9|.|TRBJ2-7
TGTTCCAGCAGCTTATTCCTAGCGCGAAGCTCCTACGAGCAGTACTTC
CSSSLFLARSSYEQYF
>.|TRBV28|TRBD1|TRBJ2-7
TGTGCCAGCAGTAGACAGGGGCGAAACTCCTACGAGCAGTACTTC
CASSRQGRNSYEQYF
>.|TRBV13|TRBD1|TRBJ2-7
TGTGCCAGCACTGAGGGACAGGGACCTGTCCCCGAGCAGTACTTC
CASTEGQGPVPEQYF
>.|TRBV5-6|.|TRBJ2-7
TGTGCCAGCAGCTTGGGAACAATATCCTACGAGCAGTACTTC
CASSLGTISYEQYF
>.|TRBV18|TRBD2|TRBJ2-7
TGTGCCAGCTCACCGGTTGGACTAGCGGGAGGCTACGAGCAGTACTTC
CASSPVGLAGGYEQYF